The 17 T cell receptor beta chains below all came from one sample that was sequenced in a study of T cells in pancreatic ductal adenocarcinoma. Using immunoSEQ multiplex PCR, the repertoire was profiled, and TCRdb retains in-frame clones only, with some absent. This sample carries around 100,000 clones, around 96% of them seen once, and the ten largest clones take roughly 3%. Surgery without prior neoadjuvant therapy was the treatment of the selected pancreatic ductal adenocarcinoma patients. Material: PBMCs. The receptors come from a human donor with pancreatic ductal adenocarcinoma.

This sequence joins TRBV28 and TRBJ2-2; 7 positions match TRBD1. J was trimmed by 7 bases and V by 6 bases; bases with no gene match: 8. Germline CDR1 MDHEN, CDR2 SYDVKM. The CDR3 is made up of 14 amino acids. CDR3 sequence reads: CASRLTGRNGELFF. The CDR3 DNA follows: TGTGCCAGCAGATTGACAGGGCGGAACGGGGAGCTGTTTTTT.

This chain connects TRBV11-2 to TRBJ2-1; D unresolved. V was clipped by 4 bases and J by 7 bases, with 8 bases between them. Germline lookup yields CDR1 SGHAT and CDR2 FQNNGV. The CDR3 is 12 residues long. Here the CDR3 reads CASSSERNEQFF. DNA for the CDR3: TGTGCCAGCAGCTCCGAGAGGAATGAGCAGTTCTTC.

In nucleotides, the CDR3 is TGTGCCAGCAGAGGGACAGGGGGCAACGAGCAGTACTTC. Protein product: CASRGTGGNEQYF. This chain joins TRBV2 and TRBJ2-7; 12 bases map to TRBD1. The trim removed 6 bases at V and 5 bases at J, leaving 2 bases unmatched. Germline V gene sequence: CDR1 SNHLY, CDR2 FYNNEI. The CDR3 extends over 13 amino acids.

This chain uses TRBV7-2 with TRBJ2-3, with 9 bases aligning to TRBD2. Germline CDR1 SGHTA, CDR2 FQGNSA. The CDR3 is 15 amino acids. V gave up 6 bases and J gave up 2 bases; unmatched junction bases: 6. CDR3 sequence reads: CASRAGTSYTDTQYF. CDR3 in DNA: TGTGCCAGCAGGGCCGGGACTAGCTACACAGATACGCAGTATTTT.

This chain joins TRBV6-1 and TRBJ1-1, with D tentatively TRBD1 (6 bases). The V gene lost 4 bases and the J gene lost 7 bases, with 19 bases spanning the gap. This CDR3 region has 15 residues. From germline, CDR1 is MNHNS and CDR2 SASEGT. The CDR3 DNA reads TGTGCCAGCAGTGCGCGACAGGCCATCGGGGTTGAAGCTTTCTTT. Protein: CASSARQAIGVEAFF.

CDR3 coding DNA: TGCGCCAGCAGCCAGGTGGGGGGAGATACGCAGTATTTT. This encodes CASSQVGGDTQYF. The V call is TRBV5-1, the J call TRBJ2-3; D perhaps matches TRBD2 (6 bases). Trimming removed 4 bases at V and 5 bases at J, with 11 bases between. CDR1 is SGHRS, CDR2 YFSETQ, per germline. This CDR3 region has 13 residues.

The chain is built from TRBV30 and TRBJ2-2, with D maybe TRBD2 (6 bases). Germline V gene lookup returns CDR1 GTSNPN and CDR2 SVGIG (reference sequence). V was trimmed by 0 bases and J by 6 bases, leaving 26 bases between them. The CDR3 runs to 19 residues. The DNA for the CDR3 is TGTGCCTGGAGTGTACAAGGAGGGATGGGGAGGTTTAGGGCCGGGGAGCTGTTTTTT. It is translated as CAWSVQGGMGRFRAGELFF.

The rearrangement joins TRBV5-1 to TRBJ2-5; 13 positions agree with TRBD2. Germline lookup yields CDR1 SGHRS and CDR2 YFSETQ. The CDR3 extends over 16 amino acids. After removal of 3 bases from V and 2 bases from J, the junction contained 4 bases not matched to a gene. The CDR3 DNA is TGCGCCAGCAGCTGGGGGGGACTAGCGGGACAAGAGACCCAGTACTTC. This encodes CASSWGGLAGQETQYF.

The chain has TRBV19 and TRBJ1-1; 9 bases match TRBD1. The J segment lost 5 bases and the V segment lost 4 bases, leaving 5 bases of the junction unmatched. The CDR3 length is 14 residues. Germline CDR1 reads LNHDA; CDR2 reads SQIVND (reference sequence). The CDR3 loop reads CASSNYRGRTEAFF. In DNA form, the CDR3 reads TGTGCCAGTAGTAACTACAGGGGGCGAACTGAAGCTTTCTTT.

With respect to this clone: Its ends do not fully match the called genes, so a read error is possible. The V call is TRBV28, the J call TRBJ1-1, with 7 bases aligning to TRBD1. This CDR3 comprises 14 residues. Per germline, CDR1 MDHEN and CDR2 SYDVKM. This chain's CDR3 is CVSSSQGEGTEAFF. The CDR3 DNA is TGTGTCAGCAGTTCCCAGGGGGAAGGGACTGAAGCTTTCTTT.

The chain joins TRBV5-6 to TRBJ2-5; 7 nucleotides line up with TRBD2. With 3 bases clipped from V and 5 bases from J, the junction kept 4 bases outside the gene matches. Germline V gives CDR1 SGHDT, CDR2 YYEEEE. This CDR3 has 13 residues. This CDR3 reads CASSYAGVETQYF. DNA for the CDR3: TGTGCCAGCAGCTATGCGGGAGTGGAGACCCAGTACTTC. The full variable domain, with the rest looked up from reference TRBV5-6 and TRBJ2-5, is DAGVTQSPTHLIKTRGQQVTLRCSPKSGHDTVSWYQQALGQGPQFIFQYYEEEERQRGNFPDRFSGHQFPNYSSELNVNALLLGDSALYLCASSYAGVETQYFGPGTRLLVL.

The sample holds a few counts of this clone. The J gene is TRBJ2-1, the V gene TRBV4-3, with D perhaps TRBD2 (5 bases). Germline lookup yields CDR1 LGHNA and CDR2 YSLEER. V gave up 0 bases and J gave up 4 bases, with 13 bases separating them. This CDR3 contains 16 residues. The CDR3 DNA follows: TGCGCCAGCAGCCAAGACTACGGGGATGCTTACAATGAGCAGTTCTTC. Its protein is CASSQDYGDAYNEQFF.

V usage is TRBV5-8 and J usage is TRBJ2-6; TRBD1 matches 7 bases. Unmatched junction bases numbered 3, after V lost 4 bases and J lost 2 bases. CDR1 and CDR2 (germline): SGHTS, YDEGEE. This CDR3 contains 15 residues. Here the CDR3 reads CASSPQGTGANVLTF. DNA for the CDR3: TGTGCCAGCAGCCCACAGGGGACTGGGGCCAACGTCCTGACTTTC.

The rearrangement uses TRBV7-3 and TRBJ2-1; D uncertain. Deletions cut 4 bases from V and 8 bases from J, with 15 bases between. Germline values: CDR1 SGHTA, CDR2 FQGTGA. This CDR3 spans 14 amino acids. CDR3 in amino acids: CASSSNLIAHEQFF. DNA for the CDR3: TGTGCCAGCAGCTCAAACTTAATAGCCCATGAGCAGTTCTTC.

V is TRBV10-3 and J is TRBJ2-5; a possible D gene is TRBD1 (6 bases). Trimming left V 3 bases short and J 3 bases short, with 8 bases between. Germline V gene sequence: CDR1 ENHRY, CDR2 SYGVKD. The CDR3 is made up of 13 amino acids. CDR3 coding DNA: TGTGCCATCAGTGATAACAGGGAAGAGACCCAGTACTTC. Protein sequence: CAISDNREETQYF.

For the CDR3, the DNA is TGCGCCAGCAGTTCCGGGCGCGGGTGTGGTGAGCAGTTCTTC. Protein product: CASSSGRGCGEQFF. The chain links TRBV23-1 to TRBJ2-1, with D perhaps TRBD2 (5 bases). TRBV23-1 is labeled an ORF, and its function is uncertain. The CDR3 sequence is 14 residues long. With 5 bases removed from V and 9 bases from J, the gap between germline ends came to 17 bases.

This rearrangement joins TRBV5-1 to TRBJ2-5, with 9 bases fitting TRBD2. The J segment lost 5 bases and the V segment lost 4 bases, leaving 6 bases of the junction unmatched. Germline V gene data show CDR1 as SGHRS and CDR2 as YFSETQ. The CDR3 loop spans 14 amino acids. CDR3: CASSGGREEETQYF. For the CDR3, the DNA is TGCGCCAGCAGCGGCGGGAGGGAGGAGGAGACCCAGTACTTC.